A selection of T cell receptor beta chains follows, all from one sample in a study of T cell responses to AZD1222 COVID-19 vaccine. Libraries were prepared by immunoSEQ multiplex PCR; TCRdb keeps only in-frame clonotypes and omits some of them. The data show 150,000 or so clones, less than 95% seen once. The source was peripheral blood, collected on day 0 of AZD1222 vaccination. The receptors derive from an adult in good health. CDR3s leave out the opening cysteine and the closing phenylalanine or tryptophan.

v_gene	j_gene	CDR3aa
TRBV19	TRBJ1-5	ASNRRQAVGNQPQH
TRBV7-2	TRBJ2-5	ASSLLETQY
TRBV5-6	TRBJ1-5	ASSFARGRNQPQH
TRBV15	TRBJ1-4	ATSSMGRTNEKLF
TRBV18	TRBJ1-2	ASSPGGQPFSYGYT
TRBV5-1	TRBJ1-1	ASSSGHPSNTEAF
TRBV4-3	TRBJ2-7	ASSQDPGQTIEQY
TRBV12-5	TRBJ1-2	ASGRSTDPNYGYT
TRBV27	TRBJ1-2	ASSLWGNYGYT
TRBV7-7	TRBJ1-6	ASADRLRPWPLH
TRBV11-2	TRBJ2-1	ASSPQRGGPYNEQF
TRBV9	TRBJ2-4	APQGALSKNIQY
TRBV15	TRBJ2-5	ATSRVGGAETQY
TRBV10-3	TRBJ1-4	AISGQGTNEKLF
TRBV2	TRBJ1-6	ASSDGLLNSPLH
TRBV14	TRBJ1-6	ASSHEVYSPLH
TRBV19	TRBJ2-1	ASSIGLQSNEQF
TRBV6-6	TRBJ2-6	VCQSSGANVLT
TRBV13	TRBJ1-5	ASSLVGQPQH
TRBV19	TRBJ1-2	ASSIVGGVYGYT
TRBV9	TRBJ2-2	ASSVGTGWTGELF
TRBV19	TRBJ1-1	ASSIVPATEAF
TRBV25-1	TRBJ1-2	ASSEYAASYGYT
TRBV10-2	TRBJ2-3	ASSEIPLGDTQY
TRBV19	TRBJ2-7	ASSIGQNYEQY
TRBV7-3	TRBJ2-2	ASSISNTGELF
TRBV4-3	TRBJ2-7	ASSQDMGTYEQY
TRBV5-1	TRBJ1-2	ASSLVDRESGYT
TRBV7-3	TRBJ1-2	ASSFPPGRSYGYT
TRBV5-8	TRBJ2-1	ASAPWGSSYNEQF
TRBV5-1	TRBJ2-5	ASSTDRAGQETQY
TRBV5-1	TRBJ1-1	ASSPITGMSTEAF
TRBV24-1	TRBJ1-4	ATSDPQGAGEKLF
TRBV11-2	TRBJ1-1	ASSLEGQGTEAF
TRBV30	TRBJ2-5	AWSESGQETQY
TRBV9	TRBJ1-1	ASSGGDRGAF
TRBV11-2	TRBJ2-7	ASSEGLGPSYEQY
TRBV15	TRBJ1-2	ATSAGQGDGYGYT
TRBV13	TRBJ2-7	ASSLTSASYEQY
TRBV18	TRBJ1-2	ASSVQSGVSGYT
TRBV5-4	TRBJ1-6	ASSIPGQGVSPNSPLH